The TCR beta chain under discussion was sequenced for a study of OX40 agonist ivuxolimab in advanced cancers. Findings and limits, study-wide: Still undetermined is the antigen specificity of the expanded peripheral T cells.

CDR1 is SGHNT and CDR2 is YYREEE in the germline V gene (reference sequence). CDR3 size: 14 residues. The V and J ends lost 6 bases and 5 bases, in that order; junction bases with no gene match: 7. Concerning this clone: Its antigen is not known.

Repertoires were generated with immunoSEQ multiplex PCR, while TCRdb's copy carries only in-frame clones and drops some. The sample carries about 86,000 clones, 92% recorded once. The sequenced sample was CD4+ or CD8+ T cells sorted from blood, obtained in a trial of the OX40 agonist ivuxolimab. The rearrangement joins TRBV5-4 to TRBJ2-7, with 11 positions matching TRBD2. The sequence derives from an adult with an advanced solid tumor such as melanoma, head and neck, liver or kidney cancer. CDR3 region: CASTSLAGGNEQYF. The CDR3 bases are TGTGCCAGCACCTCCCTAGCGGGGGGCAACGAGCAGTACTTC.